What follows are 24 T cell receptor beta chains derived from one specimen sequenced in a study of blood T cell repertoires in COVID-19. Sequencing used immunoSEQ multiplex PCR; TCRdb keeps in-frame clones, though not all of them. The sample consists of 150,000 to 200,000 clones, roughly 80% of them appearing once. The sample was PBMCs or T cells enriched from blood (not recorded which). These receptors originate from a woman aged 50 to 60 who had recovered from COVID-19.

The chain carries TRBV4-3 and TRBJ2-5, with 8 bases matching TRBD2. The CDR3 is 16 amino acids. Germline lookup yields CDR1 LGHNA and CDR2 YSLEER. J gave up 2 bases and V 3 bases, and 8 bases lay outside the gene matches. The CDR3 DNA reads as TGCGCCAGCAGCCAGGGGACCTTAGCGGGGCAAGAGACCCAGTACTTC. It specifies CASSQGTLAGQETQYF.

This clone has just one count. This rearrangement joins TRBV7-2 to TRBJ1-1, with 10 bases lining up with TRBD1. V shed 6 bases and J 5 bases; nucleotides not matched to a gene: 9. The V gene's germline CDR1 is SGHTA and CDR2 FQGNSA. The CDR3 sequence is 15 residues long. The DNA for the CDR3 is TGTGCCAGCAGTCCGACAGGGGGCGTAGGAACTGAAGCTTTCTTT. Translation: CASSPTGGVGTEAFF. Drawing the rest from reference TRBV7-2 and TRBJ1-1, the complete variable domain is GAGVSQSPSNKVTEKGKDVELRCDPISGHTALYWYRQSLGQGLEFLIYFQGNSAPDKSGLPSDRFSAERTGGSVSTLTIQRTQQEDSAVYLCASSPTGGVGTEAFFGQGTRLTVV.

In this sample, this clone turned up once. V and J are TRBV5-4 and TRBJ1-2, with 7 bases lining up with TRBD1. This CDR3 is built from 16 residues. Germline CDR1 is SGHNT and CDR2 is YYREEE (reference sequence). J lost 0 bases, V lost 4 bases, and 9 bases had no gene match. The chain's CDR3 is CASSPGGVLSNYGYTF. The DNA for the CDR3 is TGTGCCAGCAGCCCAGGGGGAGTGCTCTCTAACTATGGCTACACCTTC.

DNA of the CDR3: TGTGCCAGCTCACGAGAGGAGGGCACCGGGGAGCTGTTTTTT. It specifies CASSREEGTGELFF. V gene TRBV18 combines with J gene TRBJ2-2; D is possibly TRBD2 (6 bases). This CDR3 spans 14 amino acids. V was shortened by 4 bases and J by 4 bases, with 10 bases between the two germline ends. Germline values: CDR1 KGHSH, CDR2 LQKENI.

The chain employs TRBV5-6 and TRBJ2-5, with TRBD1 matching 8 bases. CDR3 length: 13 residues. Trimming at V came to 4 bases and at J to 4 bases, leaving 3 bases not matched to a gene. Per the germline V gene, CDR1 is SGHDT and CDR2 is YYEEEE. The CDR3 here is CASSPDRGETQYF. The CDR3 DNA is TGTGCCAGCAGCCCTGACAGGGGAGAGACCCAGTACTTC.

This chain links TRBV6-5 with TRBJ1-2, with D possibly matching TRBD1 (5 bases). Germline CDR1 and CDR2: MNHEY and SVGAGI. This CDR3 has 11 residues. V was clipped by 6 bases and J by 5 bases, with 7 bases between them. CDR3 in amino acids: CASRQGYGYTF. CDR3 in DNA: TGTGCCAGCAGGCAGGGTTATGGCTACACCTTC.

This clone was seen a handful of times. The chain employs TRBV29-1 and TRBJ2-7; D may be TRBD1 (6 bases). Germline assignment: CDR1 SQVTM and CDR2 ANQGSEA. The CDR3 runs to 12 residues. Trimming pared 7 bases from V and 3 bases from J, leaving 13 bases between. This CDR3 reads CSASRTDYEQYF. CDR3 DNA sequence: TGCAGCGCCAGCAGGACAGACTACGAGCAGTACTTC.

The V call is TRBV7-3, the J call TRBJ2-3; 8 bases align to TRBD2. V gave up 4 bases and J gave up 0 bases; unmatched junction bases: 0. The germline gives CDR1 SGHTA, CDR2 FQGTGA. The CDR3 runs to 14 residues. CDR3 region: CASSSSGSTDTQYF. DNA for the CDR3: TGTGCCAGCAGCTCTAGCGGGAGCACAGATACGCAGTATTTT. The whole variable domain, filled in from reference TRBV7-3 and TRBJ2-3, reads GAGVSQTPSNKVTEKGKYVELRCDPISGHTALYWYRQSLGQGPEFLIYFQGTGAADDSGLPNDRFFAVRPEGSVSTLKIQRTERGDSAVYLCASSSSGSTDTQYFGPGTRLTVL.

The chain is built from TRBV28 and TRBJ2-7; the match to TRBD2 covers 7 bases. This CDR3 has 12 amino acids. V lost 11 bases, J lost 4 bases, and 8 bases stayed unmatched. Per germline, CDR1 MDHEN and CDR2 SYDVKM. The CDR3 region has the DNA TGTGCCTGCCAGCGGGACGGATACGAGCAGTACTTC. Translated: CACQRDGYEQYF. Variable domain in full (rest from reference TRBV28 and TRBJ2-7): DVKVTQSSRYLVKRTGEKVFLECVQDMDHENMFWYRQDPGLGLRLIYFSYDVKMKEKGDIPEGYSVSREKKERFSLILESASTNQTSMYLCACQRDGYEQYFGPGTRLTVT.

The CDR3 spells CASSIIGEPNTEAFF. The DNA of the CDR3 is TGTGCCAGTAGTATAATAGGGGAACCGAACACTGAAGCTTTCTTT. This chain joins TRBV19 and TRBJ1-1; D might be TRBD1 (5 bases). The CDR3 sequence is 15 residues long. The germline gives CDR1 LNHDA, CDR2 SQIVND (reference sequence). Trimming took 2 bases from V and 1 from J, leaving 11 bases between them. The full variable domain, its missing parts supplied by reference TRBV19 and TRBJ1-1, is DGGITQSPKYLFRKEGQNVTLSCEQNLNHDAMYWYRQDPGQGLRLIYYSQIVNDFQKGDIAEGYSVSREKKESFPLTVTSAQKNPTAFYLCASSIIGEPNTEAFFGQGTRLTVV.

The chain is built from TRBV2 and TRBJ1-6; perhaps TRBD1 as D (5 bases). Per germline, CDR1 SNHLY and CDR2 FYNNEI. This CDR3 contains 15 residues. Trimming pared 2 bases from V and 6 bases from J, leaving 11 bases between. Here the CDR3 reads CASSERGWGNSPLHF. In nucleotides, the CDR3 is TGTGCCAGCAGTGAAAGGGGTTGGGGTAATTCACCCCTCCACTTT.

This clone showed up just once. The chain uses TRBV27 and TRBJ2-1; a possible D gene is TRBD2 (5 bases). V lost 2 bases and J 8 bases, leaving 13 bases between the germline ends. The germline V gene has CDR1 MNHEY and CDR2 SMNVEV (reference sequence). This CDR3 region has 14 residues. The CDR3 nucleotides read TGTGCCAGCAGTTTAAGGCCTAGCTGGGATGAGCAGTTCTTC. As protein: CASSLRPSWDEQFF.

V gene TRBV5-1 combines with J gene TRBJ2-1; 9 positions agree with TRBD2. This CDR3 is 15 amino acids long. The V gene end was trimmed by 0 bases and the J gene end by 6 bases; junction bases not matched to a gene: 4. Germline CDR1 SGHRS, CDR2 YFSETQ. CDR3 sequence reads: CASSLVGSGSNEQFF. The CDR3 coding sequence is TGCGCCAGCAGCTTGGTGGGTAGCGGGAGCAATGAGCAGTTCTTC. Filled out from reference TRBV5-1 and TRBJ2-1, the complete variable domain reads KAGVTQTPRYLIKTRGQQVTLSCSPISGHRSVSWYQQTPGQGLQFLFEYFSETQRNKGNFPGRFSGRQFSNSRSEMNVSTLELGDSALYLCASSLVGSGSNEQFFGPGTRLTVL.

CDR3 sequence reads: CASSLWVANSPLHF. The CDR3 DNA is TGTGCCAGCAGTTTATGGGTGGCTAATTCACCCCTCCACTTT. The rearrangement links TRBV28 to TRBJ1-6; D remains ambiguous. Germline loops: CDR1 MDHEN, CDR2 SYDVKM. Trimming cost V 0 bases and J 6 bases, with 6 bases left between them. The length of the CDR3 is 14 residues. The entire variable domain, with the rest obtained from reference TRBV28 and TRBJ1-6, is as follows: DVKVTQSSRYLVKRTGEKVFLECVQDMDHENMFWYRQDPGLGLRLIYFSYDVKMKEKGDIPEGYSVSREKKERFSLILESASTNQTSMYLCASSLWVANSPLHFGNGTRLTVT.

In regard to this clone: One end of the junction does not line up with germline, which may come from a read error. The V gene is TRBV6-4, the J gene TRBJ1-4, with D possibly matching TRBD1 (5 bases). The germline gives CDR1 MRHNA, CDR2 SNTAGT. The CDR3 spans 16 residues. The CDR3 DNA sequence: TGTGCCAGCAGTGGGGACTGCCGCTCAACAAATGAAAAACTGTTTTTT. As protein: CASSGDCRSTNEKLFF.

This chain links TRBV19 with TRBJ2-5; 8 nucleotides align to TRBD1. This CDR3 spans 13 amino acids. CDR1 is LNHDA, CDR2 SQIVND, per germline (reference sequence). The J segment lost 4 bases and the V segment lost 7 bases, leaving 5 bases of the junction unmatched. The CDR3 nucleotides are TGTGCCAGTAAAGGACAGGGCGGAGAGACCCAGTACTTC. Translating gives CASKGQGGETQYF.

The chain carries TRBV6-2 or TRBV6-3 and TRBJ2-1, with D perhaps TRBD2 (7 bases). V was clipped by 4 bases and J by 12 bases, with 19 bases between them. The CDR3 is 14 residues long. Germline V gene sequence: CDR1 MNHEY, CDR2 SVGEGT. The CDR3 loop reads CASSLPGGPRGQFF. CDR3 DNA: TGTGCCAGCAGTTTACCCGGGGGGCCTCGGGGGCAGTTCTTC.

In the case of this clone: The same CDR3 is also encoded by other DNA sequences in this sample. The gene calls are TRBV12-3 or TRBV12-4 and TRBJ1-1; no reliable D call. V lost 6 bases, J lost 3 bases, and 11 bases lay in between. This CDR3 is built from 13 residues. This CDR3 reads CASSLQVDTEAFF. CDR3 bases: TGTGCCAGCAGCCTCCAGGTGGACACTGAAGCTTTCTTT.

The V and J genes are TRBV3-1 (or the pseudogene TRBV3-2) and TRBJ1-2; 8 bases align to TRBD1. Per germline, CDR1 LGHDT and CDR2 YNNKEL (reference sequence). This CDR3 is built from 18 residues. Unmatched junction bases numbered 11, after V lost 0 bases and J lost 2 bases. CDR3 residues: CASSQDMSQGARNYGYTF. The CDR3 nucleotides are TGTGCCAGCAGCCAAGATATGAGTCAGGGGGCCAGGAACTATGGCTACACCTTC.

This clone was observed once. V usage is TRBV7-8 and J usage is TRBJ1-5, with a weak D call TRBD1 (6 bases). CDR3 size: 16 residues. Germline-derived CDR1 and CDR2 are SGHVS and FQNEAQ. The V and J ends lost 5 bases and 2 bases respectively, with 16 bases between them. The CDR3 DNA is TGTGCCAGCAGCCCCCTCAGGGGTCGAGGCAATCAGCCCCAGCATTTT. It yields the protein CASSPLRGRGNQPQHF.

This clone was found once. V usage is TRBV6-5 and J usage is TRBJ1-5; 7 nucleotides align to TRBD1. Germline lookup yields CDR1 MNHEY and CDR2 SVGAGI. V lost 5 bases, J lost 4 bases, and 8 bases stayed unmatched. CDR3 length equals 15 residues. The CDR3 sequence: CASSPGGTANQPQHF. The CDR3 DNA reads TGTGCCAGCAGTCCAGGGGGGACAGCTAATCAGCCCCAGCATTTT.

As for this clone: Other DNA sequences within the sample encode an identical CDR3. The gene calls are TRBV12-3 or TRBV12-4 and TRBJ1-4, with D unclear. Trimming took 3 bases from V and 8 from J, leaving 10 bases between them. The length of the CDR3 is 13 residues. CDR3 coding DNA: TGTGCCAGCAGTTTGGAGATGCGGGAAAAACTGTTTTTT. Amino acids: CASSLEMREKLFF.

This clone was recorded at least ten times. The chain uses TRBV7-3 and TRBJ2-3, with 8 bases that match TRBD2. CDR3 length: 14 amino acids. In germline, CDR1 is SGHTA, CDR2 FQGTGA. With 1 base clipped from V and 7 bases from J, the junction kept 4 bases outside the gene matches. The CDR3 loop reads CASSLSRTSNTQYF. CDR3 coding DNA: TGTGCCAGCAGCTTAAGCCGGACTAGCAATACGCAGTATTTT.

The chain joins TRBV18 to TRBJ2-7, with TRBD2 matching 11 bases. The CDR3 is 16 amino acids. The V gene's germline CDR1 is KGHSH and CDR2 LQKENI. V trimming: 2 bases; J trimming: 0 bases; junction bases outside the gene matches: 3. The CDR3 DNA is TGTGCCAGCTCACCAGGGACTAGCGGTAGCTCCTACGAGCAGTACTTC. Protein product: CASSPGTSGSSYEQYF.